The 13 T cell receptor beta chains below come from one sample, sequenced in a study of cytomegalovirus exposure and HLA in healthy donors. The study ran its PCR with 60 Vbeta and 13 Jbeta primers. Assay: immunoSEQ multiplex PCR; the TCRdb copy retains only in-frame clones and omits some. The sample lists 110,000 to 150,000 clones, roughly 70% occurring once. Sample: PBMCs. These receptors originate from a young man in good health and CMV-seropositive.

The J gene is TRBJ1-3, the V gene TRBV7-6; maybe TRBD1 (5 bases). Trimming cost V 3 bases and J 2 bases, with 11 bases left between them. Germline V gene sequence: CDR1 SGHVS, CDR2 FNYEAQ. This CDR3 region has 15 residues. In DNA, the CDR3 is TGTGCCAGCAGCTTTGGGGCAAATCCTGGAAACACCATATATTTT. It translates to CASSFGANPGNTIYF.

CDR3 nucleotides: TGTGCCAGCAGCTTGGGACACTACAATGAGCAGTTCTTC. Amino acid sequence: CASSLGHYNEQFF. V gene TRBV5-5 combines with J gene TRBJ2-1; D gene unclear. This CDR3 comprises 13 residues. CDR1 and CDR2 from the germline V gene are SGHKS and YYEKEE (reference sequence). Trimming took off 0 bases at V and 3 bases at J, with 4 bases between the two ends.

The chain recombines TRBV5-6 with TRBJ1-4, with 10 bases lining up with TRBD1. V was pared by 3 bases and J by 8 bases, with 7 bases of the junction left unmatched. Germline CDR1 is SGHDT and CDR2 is YYEEEE. The CDR3 spans 15 residues. For the CDR3, the DNA is TGTGCCAGCAGCTACCCCGGGACAGGGGTAGAAAAACTGTTTTTT. It codes for CASSYPGTGVEKLFF.

This clone was detected a few times. This rearrangement joins TRBV9 to TRBJ2-1; 15 bases align to TRBD2. Germline lookup yields CDR1 SGDLS and CDR2 YYNGEE. Losses at the gene ends were 2 bases for V and 2 bases for J; bases not matched to a gene: 5. CDR3 length equals 18 residues. Here the CDR3 reads CASSVGTSGGIAYNEQFF. The CDR3 bases are TGTGCCAGCAGCGTCGGGACTAGCGGGGGGATAGCCTACAATGAGCAGTTCTTC.

V is TRBV7-2 and J is TRBJ2-1; 8 positions match TRBD1. From germline, CDR1 is SGHTA and CDR2 FQGNSA. The trim removed 0 bases at V and 9 bases at J, leaving 13 bases unmatched. The length of the CDR3 is 17 residues. CDR3: CASSLALRQGANTEQFF. For the CDR3, the DNA is TGTGCCAGCAGCTTAGCTTTGCGCCAGGGGGCAAATACTGAGCAGTTCTTC.

This clone was counted between two and nine times. The chain employs TRBV6-1 and TRBJ1-2; D remains ambiguous. Per the germline V gene, CDR1 is MNHNS and CDR2 is SASEGT. The CDR3 spans 13 residues. V shed 3 bases and J shed 5 bases, with 10 bases lying between them. CDR3: CASSDPGGYGYTF. CDR3 in DNA: TGTGCCAGCAGTGACCCAGGAGGGTATGGCTACACCTTC.

V usage is TRBV6-6 and J usage is TRBJ2-5; D perhaps matches TRBD1 (6 bases). With the DNA end fitting TRBJ2-7 better, the J assignment may be wrong. This CDR3 contains 14 residues. Germline assignment: CDR1 MNHNY and CDR2 SVGAGI (reference sequence). The CDR3 is CASSYLAGDYEQYF. For the CDR3, the DNA is TGTGCCAGCAGTTACTTGGCAGGGGACTACGAGCAGTACTTC.

This clone was found once. The chain uses TRBV7-8 and TRBJ2-7, with D perhaps matching TRBD1 (6 bases). The germline CDR1 and CDR2 sequences are SGHVS and FQNEAQ. V lost 5 bases and J lost 0, with 17 bases in between. This CDR3 comprises 16 residues. CDR3 loop: CASSQTQDRFSYEQYF. The CDR3 DNA reads as TGTGCCAGCAGCCAGACCCAAGACAGGTTCTCCTACGAGCAGTACTTC.

The chain employs TRBV10-3 and TRBJ2-7; 8 bases map to TRBD1. CDR3 length: 12 amino acids. The V and J ends lost 7 bases and 3 bases, in that order; junction bases with no gene match: 2. Germline CDR1 ENHRY, CDR2 SYGVKD. CDR3 nucleotide sequence: TGTGCCATCACCGACAGGGGCTACGAGCAGTACTTC. Its protein is CAITDRGYEQYF.

The V call is TRBV7-8, the J call TRBJ2-2; 9 bases are shared with TRBD1. Trimming removed 4 bases from V and 7 bases from J; junction bases left unmatched: 7. This CDR3 contains 15 residues. The germline CDR1 and CDR2 sequences are SGHVS and FQNEAQ. The CDR3 bases are TGTGCCAGCAGCTCCCGGACAGGGGCTGACGGGGAGCTGTTTTTT. Translated: CASSSRTGADGELFF.

This chain joins TRBV6-1 and TRBJ1-2, with unresolved D. This CDR3 has 16 amino acids. CDR1 MNHNS and CDR2 SASEGT come from the germline V gene. Trimming shortened V by 4 bases and J by 4 bases, and 19 bases separated the two germline ends. CDR3 coding DNA: TGTGCCAGCAGTGGAGCTGGACTCTCCGCGTTCTATGGCTACACCTTC. This encodes CASSGAGLSAFYGYTF.

The chain employs TRBV30 and TRBJ1-5, with D maybe TRBD1 (5 bases). This CDR3 comprises 15 residues. Germline values: CDR1 GTSNPN, CDR2 SVGIG (reference sequence). V shed 8 bases and J shed 0 bases, with 17 bases lying between them. The CDR3 DNA follows: TGTGCCCTCGGGGAGGGGAGTGTTAGCAATCAGCCCCAGCATTTT. Its protein product is CALGEGSVSNQPQHF.

This chain uses TRBV18 with TRBJ1-5; 10 positions match TRBD1. V was clipped by 3 bases and J by 0 bases; unmatched bases: 11. Germline CDR1 is KGHSH and CDR2 is LQKENI. The length of the CDR3 is 19 residues. The CDR3 protein is CASSPTGTGVGISNQPQHF. The CDR3 region has the DNA TGTGCCAGCTCACCCACCGGGACAGGGGTAGGGATTAGCAATCAGCCCCAGCATTTT.